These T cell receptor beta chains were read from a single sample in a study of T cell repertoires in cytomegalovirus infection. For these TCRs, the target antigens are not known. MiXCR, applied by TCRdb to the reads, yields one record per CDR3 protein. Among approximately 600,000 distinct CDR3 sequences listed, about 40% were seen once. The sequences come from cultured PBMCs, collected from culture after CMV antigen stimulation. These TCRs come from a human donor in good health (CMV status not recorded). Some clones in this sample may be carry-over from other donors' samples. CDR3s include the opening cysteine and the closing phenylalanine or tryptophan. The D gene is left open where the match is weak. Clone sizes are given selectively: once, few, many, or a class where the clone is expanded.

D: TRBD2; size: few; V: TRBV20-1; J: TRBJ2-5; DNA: TGCAGTGCTAGAGATGGCCTAGCGGCGCAAGAGACCCAGTACTTC; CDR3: CSARDGLAAQETQYF
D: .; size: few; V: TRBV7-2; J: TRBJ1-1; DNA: TGTGCCAGCAGCTTAGGTCCGACAGGCCGGATGAACACTGAAGCTTTCTTT; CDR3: CASSLGPTGRMNTEAFF
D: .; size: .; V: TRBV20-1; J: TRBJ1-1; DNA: TGCAGTGGCCTTTGGACGGACAAAGCTTTCTTT; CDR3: CSGLWTDKAFF
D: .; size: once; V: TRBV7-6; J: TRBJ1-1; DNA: TGTGCCAGCAGCTTATGGGAGGAAGGGGACACTGAAGCTTTCTTT; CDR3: CASSLWEEGDTEAFF
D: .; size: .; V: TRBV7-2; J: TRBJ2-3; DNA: TGTGCCAGCAGCTTAGACTTGGGGAGCAATGCGGATACGCAGTATTTT; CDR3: CASSLDLGSNADTQYF
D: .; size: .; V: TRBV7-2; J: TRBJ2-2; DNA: TGTGCCAGCACCCCTAGCCTCGGCACCGGGGAGCTGTTTTTT; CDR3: CASTPSLGTGELFF
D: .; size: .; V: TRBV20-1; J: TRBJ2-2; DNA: TGCAGTGCGTCTAGTAGTAATACCGGGGAGCTGTTTTTT; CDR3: CSASSSNTGELFF
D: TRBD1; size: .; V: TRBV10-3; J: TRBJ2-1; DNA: TGTGCCATCAAATCGTCCCCGGGACAGGGGATTGAGCAGTTCTTC; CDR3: CAIKSSPGQGIEQFF
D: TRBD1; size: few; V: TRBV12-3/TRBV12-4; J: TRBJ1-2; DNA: TGTGCCAGCAGCCCTACGACAGGGAGGCGCTATGGCTACACCTTC; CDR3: CASSPTTGRRYGYTF
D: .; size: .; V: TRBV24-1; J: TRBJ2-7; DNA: TGTGCCACCAGTGACCAACACACCTACGAGCAGTACTTC; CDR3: CATSDQHTYEQYF
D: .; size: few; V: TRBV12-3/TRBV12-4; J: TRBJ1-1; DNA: TGTGCCAGCAGTTCTCCAGGGCGAGGCACTGAAGCTTTCTTT; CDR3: CASSSPGRGTEAFF
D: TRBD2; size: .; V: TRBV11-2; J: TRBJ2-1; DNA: TGTGCCAGCAGCCCCATGGCACTAGCGGGGGGGTACAATGAGCAGTTCTTC; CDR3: CASSPMALAGGYNEQFF
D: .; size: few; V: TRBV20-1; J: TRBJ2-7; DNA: TGCAGTGCTAGTCTGGGGGACGATTCCTACGAGCAGTACTTC; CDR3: CSASLGDDSYEQYF
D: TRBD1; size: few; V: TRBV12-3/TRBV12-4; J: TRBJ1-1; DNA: TGTGCCAGCAGCCCCCCGGGACAGCACACTGAAGCTTTCTTT; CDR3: CASSPPGQHTEAFF
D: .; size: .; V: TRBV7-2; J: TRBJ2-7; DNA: TGTGCCAGCAGCTTATTCTCGGGTCAAGACTACGAGCAGTACTTC; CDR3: CASSLFSGQDYEQYF
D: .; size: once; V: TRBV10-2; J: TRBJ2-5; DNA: TGCGCCAGCAGTGGTGACGAAGAGACCCAGTACTTC; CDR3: CASSGDEETQYF
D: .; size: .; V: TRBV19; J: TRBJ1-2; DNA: TGTGCCAGTAGTATTGTTGGAAATGGCTACACCTTC; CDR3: CASSIVGNGYTF
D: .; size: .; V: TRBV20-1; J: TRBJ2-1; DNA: TGCAGTGCTAGAGACCCCTCGCACCTAAATGAGCAGTTCTTC; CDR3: CSARDPSHLNEQFF
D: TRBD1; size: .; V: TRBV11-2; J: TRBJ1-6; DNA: TGTGCCAGCAGCTTACTGCCCGGGACAGGGGCCGGTGGTTCACCCCTCCACTTT; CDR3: CASSLLPGTGAGGSPLHF
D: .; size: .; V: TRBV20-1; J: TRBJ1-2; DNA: TGCAGTGCTAGGGCAGGCTATGGCTACACCTTC; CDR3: CSARAGYGYTF